What follows is one TCR beta chain and its context. No antigen is known for it. The sample comes from a study of vaccination and CD4 T cells after COVID-19. Regarding the study as a whole: The cohort comprised relatively few convalescent patients, and no early post-infection timepoints were analyzed.

Sequencing of cultured CD4+ T cell DNA used the Oncomine TCR Beta short-read assay. Genomic DNA extraction was carried out from cultured CD4+ T cells. TCRdb re-called the PCR reads with MiXCR, one entry per CDR3 protein. The sample consists of 10,000 or so distinct CDR3 sequences, roughly 30% of them appearing once. Indicated treatment: approximately 10-day PBMC culture with coronavirus spike peptide pools or control peptides (ViraFEST assay). Prior to the COVID-19 pandemic (2011-2018), the unexposed donor's CD4+ T cells were collected. For ViraFEST, peptide pools expanded antigen-specific T cells, after which the TCRs were sequenced. The authors cultured fewer than 2.5 million PBMCs per well with 10 IU/ml IL-2 and about 9.4 ug/ml peptide pools. Half-medium changes with fresh IL-2 medium occurred on days 3 and 7. The CDR3 has 13 residues. V lost 3 bases and J lost 5, with 8 bases in between. Germline-derived CDR1 and CDR2 are SGHTA and FQGTGA.

Sequenced input: CD4+ T cells from blood, cultured in vitro. The chain is built from TRBV7-3 and TRBJ2-4; D is ambiguous. The receptor was isolated from a human donor in good health. The CDR3 here is CASSLGVQNIQYF. CDR3 in DNA: TGTGCCAGCAGCTTGGGCGTCCAAAACATTCAGTACTTC. The full variable domain, in which reference TRBV7-3 and TRBJ2-4 provide the parts outside the CDR3, is GAGVSQTPSNKVTEKGKYVELRCDPISGHTALYWYRQSLGQGPEFLIYFQGTGAADDSGLPNDRFFAVRPEGSVSTLKIQRTERGDSAVYLCASSLGVQNIQYFGAGTRLSVL.